This T cell receptor beta chain was recorded in a study of post-analysis software for immune sequencing data (dated by TCRdb to 2015 to 2017). With regard to the full study: Disease courses on record covered relapsing-remitting, secondary progressive and progressive-relapsing multiple sclerosis, though some patients had no subtype annotation. The multiple sclerosis patient repertoires were compared with approximately 11 previously published healthy control repertoires from donors aged about 6 to 26 years. A subset of samples was prepared in parallel using single-end sample barcoding, then pooled and co-amplified after Illumina adapter ligation. Study-wide conclusions, independent of this receptor: Significantly higher frequencies in patients than in controls were found for five or six TRBV segments, including TRBV5-6, TRBV5-1 and TRBV20-1. Normalized Chao1 diversity was significantly lower in multiple sclerosis patients than controls, suggesting substantial peripheral T-cell clonal expansion. The multiple sclerosis patient group was slightly younger than the control group. When samples were clustered directly using the F measure, samples prepared in the same batch co-clustered strongly, which prompted a batch-effect correction.

TCR beta repertoires were profiled from peripheral blood of 10 to 15 young patients with multiple sclerosis to demonstrate the VDJtools post-analysis software. Multiple sclerosis patients were children and adolescents aged about 6 to 15 years. This clonotype was detected only a few times. Its antigen is currently not known. The input lacks base qualities; no much larger clone sits a single base away. Measured from the cysteine to the phenylalanine, the CDR3 is 16 residues long. Kept here is only the CDR3 DNA, which spans 48 bases and is read in frame from base 1. Taken from the germline V gene, the CDR1 and CDR2 loops are SQVTM and ANQGSEA. The junction shows trimming of 1 base on V and 0 bases on J, and the gene matches do not reach 6 bases of it. The library came from PCR. Sequencing was carried out with an Illumina HiSeq 2500. To reduce PCR and sequencing biases, unique molecular identifiers were incorporated into the TCR beta cDNA libraries. Some 500,000 cDNA molecules were obtained per 1 to 10 million input T cells, so each molecule approximated one T cell. The same protocol used for the earlier healthy control dataset was applied to prepare and sequence the patient libraries. Within a given batch, samples were prepared together, multiplexed and sequenced on the same HiSeq lane. The authors' pipeline ran thus. Raw barcoded reads were processed with MIGEC, and single-read molecular identifier groups were discarded before consensus assembly and CDR3 extraction. Clonotype tables were post-analysed with VDJtools, and diversity was normalized by down-sampling all datasets to the smallest sample size. To correct batch-related cross-sample contamination, repertoire overlap clustering matched CDR3 amino acid sequences but not nucleotide sequences. TCRdb reprocessed the public reads (quality trimming at Q25 with fastp, clone calling with MiXCR) and kept in-frame beta chains. Rows merge per CDR3 protein into single entries with the most common DNA and genes. Here the V and J calls rest on TCRdb's processing, not on the authors' analysis. For this sample there are hundreds of thousands of distinct CDR3 sequences; around 64% appear just once. Roughly 12% of the sample comes from the top ten.

The receptor's source is a girl aged 2-10 years with multiple sclerosis. The sample consisted of blood. The chain is made from TRBV29-1 and TRBJ2-3, with 8 bases in between that match TRBD1. The DNA reads as follows: TGCAGCGTTGAAGGGAACAGGGGGGAGAGCACAGATACGCAGTATTTT. Translated, it gives CSVEGNRGESTDTQYF.